These 5 T cell receptor beta chains were sequenced from one sample in a study of identical twins. Via MiXCR, TCRdb re-called the 5' RACE reads, giving one row per CDR3 protein. Here the sample spans hundreds of thousands of distinct CDR3 sequences, over 8% being singletons. The sample comprised memory (CD45RO+) T cells sorted from blood. Receptor source: a woman younger than 30 in good health.

This clonotype was observed a handful of times. The chain links TRBV6-6 to TRBJ2-3; D not certain. Germline CDR1 MNHNY, CDR2 SVGAGI (reference sequence). The CDR3 contains 13 residues. V gave up 2 bases and J gave up 2 bases, with 5 bases separating them. CDR3 in amino acids: CASSYQSTDTQYF. Written as DNA, the CDR3 is TGTGCCAGCAGTTACCAGTCCACAGATACGCAGTATTTT.

J is TRBJ2-1 and V is TRBV18; D gene ambiguous. Germline V gives CDR1 KGHSH, CDR2 LQKENI. The CDR3 extends over 14 amino acids. The V gene lost 2 bases and the J gene lost 7 bases, with 12 bases spanning the gap. The CDR3 reads CASSPGLVENEQFF. CDR3 DNA sequence: TGTGCCAGCTCACCAGGGCTAGTAGAGAATGAGCAGTTCTTC. The full variable domain, rest sourced from reference TRBV18 and TRBJ2-1, is NAGVMQNPRHLVRRRGQEARLRCSPMKGHSHVYWYRQLPEEGLKFMVYLQKENIIDESGMPKERFSAEFPKEGPSILRIQQVVRGDSAAYFCASSPGLVENEQFFGPGTRLTVL.

V is TRBV7-2 and J is TRBJ1-5; a weak D match, TRBD1 (6 bases). Germline CDR1 SGHTA, CDR2 FQGNSA. V was shortened by 7 bases and J by 7 bases, with 14 bases between the two germline ends. The CDR3 consists of 13 residues. CDR3 in amino acids: CASTLRTEQPQHF. CDR3 sequence (DNA): TGTGCCAGCACTCTTAGGACAGAACAGCCCCAGCATTTT.

The chain employs TRBV5-1 and TRBJ1-6; D is perhaps TRBD1 (6 bases). The CDR3 has 16 residues. Germline lookup yields CDR1 SGHRS and CDR2 YFSETQ. Trimming took 1 base from V and 3 from J, leaving 11 bases between them. The CDR3: CASSLLGAIYNSPLHF. In nucleotides, the CDR3 is TGCGCCAGCAGCTTGCTGGGGGCTATCTATAATTCACCCCTCCACTTT.

V gene TRBV6-2 or TRBV6-3 combines with J gene TRBJ1-2; no clear D. V dropped 4 bases and J dropped 6 bases, with 15 bases sitting between them. CDR1 is MNHEY and CDR2 is SVGEGT in the germline V gene. CDR3 length: 14 amino acids. The CDR3 bases are TGTGCCAGCAGTTTCACTTTGCGGATTCATGGCTACACCTTC. Translation gives CASSFTLRIHGYTF.